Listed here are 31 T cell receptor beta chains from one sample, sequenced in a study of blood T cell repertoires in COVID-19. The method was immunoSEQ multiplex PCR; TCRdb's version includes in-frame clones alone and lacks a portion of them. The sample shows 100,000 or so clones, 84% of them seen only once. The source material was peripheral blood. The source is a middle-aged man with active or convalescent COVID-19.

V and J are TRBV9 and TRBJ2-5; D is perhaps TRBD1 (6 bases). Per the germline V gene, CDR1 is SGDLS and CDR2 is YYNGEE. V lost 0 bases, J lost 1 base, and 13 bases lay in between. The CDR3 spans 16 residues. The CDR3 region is CASSVGIGRGQETQYF. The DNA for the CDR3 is TGTGCCAGCAGCGTAGGGATCGGCAGGGGCCAAGAGACCCAGTACTTC.

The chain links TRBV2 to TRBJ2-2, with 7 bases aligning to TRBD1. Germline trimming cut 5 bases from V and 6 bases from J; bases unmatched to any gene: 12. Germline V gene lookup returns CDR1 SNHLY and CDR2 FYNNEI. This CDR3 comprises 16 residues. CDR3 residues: CASSREEGAWAGELFF. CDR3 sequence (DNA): TGTGCCAGCAGTCGCGAAGAGGGGGCGTGGGCCGGGGAGCTGTTTTTT. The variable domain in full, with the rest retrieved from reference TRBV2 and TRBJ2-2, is EPEVTQTPSHQVTQMGQEVILRCVPISNHLYFYWYRQILGQKVEFLVSFYNNEISEKSEIFDDQFSVERPDGSNFTLKIRSTKLEDSAMYFCASSREEGAWAGELFFGEGSRLTVL.

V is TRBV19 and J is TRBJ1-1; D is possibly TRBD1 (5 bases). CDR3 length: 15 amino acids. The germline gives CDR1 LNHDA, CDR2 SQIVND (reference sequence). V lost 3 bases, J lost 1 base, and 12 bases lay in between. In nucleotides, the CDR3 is TGTGCCAGTAGTATCGGGAGAACAGGGAACACTGAAGCTTTCTTT. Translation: CASSIGRTGNTEAFF.

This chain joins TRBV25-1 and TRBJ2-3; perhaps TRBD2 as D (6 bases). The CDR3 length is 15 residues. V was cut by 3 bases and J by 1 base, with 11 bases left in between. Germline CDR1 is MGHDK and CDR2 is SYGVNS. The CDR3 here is CASSEEGRGTDTQYF. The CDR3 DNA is TGTGCCAGCAGTGAGGAGGGGCGGGGCACAGATACGCAGTATTTT. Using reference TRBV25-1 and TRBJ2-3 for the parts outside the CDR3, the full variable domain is EADIYQTPRYLVIGTGKKITLECSQTMGHDKMYWYQQDPGMELHLIHYSYGVNSTEKGDLSSESTVSRIRTEHFPLTLESARPSHTSQYLCASSEEGRGTDTQYFGPGTRLTVL.

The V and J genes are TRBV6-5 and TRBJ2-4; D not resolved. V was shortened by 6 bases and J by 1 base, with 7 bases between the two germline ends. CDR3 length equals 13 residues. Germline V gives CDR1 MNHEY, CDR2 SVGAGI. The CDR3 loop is CASSPAAKNIQYF. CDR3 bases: TGTGCCAGCAGCCCCGCGGCCAAAAACATTCAGTACTTC.

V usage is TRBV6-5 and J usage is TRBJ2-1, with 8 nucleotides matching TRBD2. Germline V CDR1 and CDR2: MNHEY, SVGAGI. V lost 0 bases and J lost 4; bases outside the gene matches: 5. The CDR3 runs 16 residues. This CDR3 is CASSYSLGGVYNEQFF. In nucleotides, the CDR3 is TGTGCCAGCAGTTACTCACTCGGGGGGGTGTACAATGAGCAGTTCTTC.

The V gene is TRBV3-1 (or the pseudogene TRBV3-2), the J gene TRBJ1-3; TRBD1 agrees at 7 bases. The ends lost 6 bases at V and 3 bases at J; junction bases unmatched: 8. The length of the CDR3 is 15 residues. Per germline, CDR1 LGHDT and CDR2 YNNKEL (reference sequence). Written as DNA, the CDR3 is TGTGCCAGCAGGCGACGAACAGGGGTTGGAAACACCATATATTTT. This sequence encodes CASRRRTGVGNTIYF.

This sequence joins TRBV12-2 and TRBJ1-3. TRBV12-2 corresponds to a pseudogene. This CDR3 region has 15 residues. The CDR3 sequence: CASRRPGSSGNTIYF. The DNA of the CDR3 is TGTGCAAGTCGCCGACCGGGGAGCTCTGGAAACACCATATATTTT.

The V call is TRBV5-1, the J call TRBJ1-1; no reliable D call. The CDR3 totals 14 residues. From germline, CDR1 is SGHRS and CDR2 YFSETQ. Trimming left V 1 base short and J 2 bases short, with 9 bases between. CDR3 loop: CASSLTDYNTEAFF. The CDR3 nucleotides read TGCGCCAGCAGCTTGACTGACTATAACACTGAAGCTTTCTTT.

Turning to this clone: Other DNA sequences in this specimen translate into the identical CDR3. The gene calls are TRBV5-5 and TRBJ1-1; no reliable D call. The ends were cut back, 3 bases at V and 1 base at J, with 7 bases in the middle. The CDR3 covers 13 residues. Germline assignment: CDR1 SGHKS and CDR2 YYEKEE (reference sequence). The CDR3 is CASSSTGNTEAFF. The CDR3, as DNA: TGTGCCAGCAGCTCGACTGGGAACACTGAAGCTTTCTTT. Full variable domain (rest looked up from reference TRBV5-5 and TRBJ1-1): DAGVTQSPTHLIKTRGQQVTLRCSPISGHKSVSWYQQVLGQGPQFIFQYYEKEERGRGNFPDRFSARQFPNYSSELNVNALLLGDSALYLCASSSTGNTEAFFGQGTRLTVV.

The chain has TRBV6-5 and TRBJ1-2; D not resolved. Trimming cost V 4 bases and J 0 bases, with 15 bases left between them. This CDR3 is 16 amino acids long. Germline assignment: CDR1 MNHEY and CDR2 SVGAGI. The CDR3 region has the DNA TGTGCCAGCAGTTTCGGCAGCGAGATTTCTAACTATGGCTACACCTTC. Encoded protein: CASSFGSEISNYGYTF.

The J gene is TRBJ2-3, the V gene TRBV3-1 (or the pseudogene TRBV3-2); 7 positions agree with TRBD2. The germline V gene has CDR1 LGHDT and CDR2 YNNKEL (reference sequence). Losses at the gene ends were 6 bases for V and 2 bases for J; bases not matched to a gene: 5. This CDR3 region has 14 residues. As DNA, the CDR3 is TGTGCCAGCAGTCATAGGGACTACACAGATACGCAGTATTTT. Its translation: CASSHRDYTDTQYF.

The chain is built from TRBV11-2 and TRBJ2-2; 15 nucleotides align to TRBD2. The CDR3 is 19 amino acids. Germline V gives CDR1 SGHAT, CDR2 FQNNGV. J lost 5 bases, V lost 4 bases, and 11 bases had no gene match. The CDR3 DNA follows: TGTGCCAGCAGCTCTCGGACTAGCGGGGGGGCAGTTTCAACCGGGGAGCTGTTTTTT. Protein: CASSSRTSGGAVSTGELFF.

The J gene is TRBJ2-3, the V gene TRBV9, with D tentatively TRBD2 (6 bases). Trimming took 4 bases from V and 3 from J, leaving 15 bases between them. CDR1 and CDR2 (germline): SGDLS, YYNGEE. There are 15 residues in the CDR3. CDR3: CASSLAPSATDTQYF. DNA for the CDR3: TGTGCCAGCAGCCTCGCGCCTAGCGCTACAGATACGCAGTATTTT. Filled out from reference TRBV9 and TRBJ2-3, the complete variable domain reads DSGVTQTPKHLITATGQRVTLRCSPRSGDLSVYWYQQSLDQGLQFLIQYYNGEERAKGNILERFSAQQFPDLHSELNLSSLELGDSALYFCASSLAPSATDTQYFGPGTRLTVL.

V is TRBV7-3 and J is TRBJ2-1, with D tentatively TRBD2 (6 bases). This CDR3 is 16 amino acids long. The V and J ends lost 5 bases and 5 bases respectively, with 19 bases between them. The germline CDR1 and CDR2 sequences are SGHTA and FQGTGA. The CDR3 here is CASSLEPGLVHNEQFF. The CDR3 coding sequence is TGTGCCAGCAGCCTCGAACCGGGACTGGTACACAATGAGCAGTTCTTC.

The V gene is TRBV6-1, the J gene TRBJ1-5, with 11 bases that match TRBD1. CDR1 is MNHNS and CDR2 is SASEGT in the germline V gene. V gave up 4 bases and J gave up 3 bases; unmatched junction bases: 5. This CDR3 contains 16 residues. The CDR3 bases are TGTGCCAGCAGTGGACGTGGACAGGGGGCCAATCAGCCCCAGCATTTT. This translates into CASSGRGQGANQPQHF.

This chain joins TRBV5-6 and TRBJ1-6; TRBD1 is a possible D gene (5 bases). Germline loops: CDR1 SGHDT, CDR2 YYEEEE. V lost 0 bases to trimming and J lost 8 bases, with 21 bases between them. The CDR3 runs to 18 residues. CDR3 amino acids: CASSLAWKGLREHSPLHF. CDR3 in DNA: TGTGCCAGCAGCTTGGCCTGGAAGGGGCTGCGGGAGCATTCACCCCTCCACTTT.

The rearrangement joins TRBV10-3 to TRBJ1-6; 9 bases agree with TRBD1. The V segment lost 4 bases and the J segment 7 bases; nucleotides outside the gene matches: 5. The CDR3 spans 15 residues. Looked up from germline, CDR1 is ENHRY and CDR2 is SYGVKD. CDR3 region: CAISGGQGDNSPLHF. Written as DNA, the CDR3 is TGTGCCATCAGTGGGGGACAGGGTGACAATTCACCCCTCCACTTT.

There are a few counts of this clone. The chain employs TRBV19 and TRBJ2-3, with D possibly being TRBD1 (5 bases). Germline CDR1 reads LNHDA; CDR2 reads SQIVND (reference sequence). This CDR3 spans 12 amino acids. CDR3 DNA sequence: TGTGCGCAGGGCGGTGGAACAGATACGCAGTATTTT. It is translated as CAQGGGTDTQYF.

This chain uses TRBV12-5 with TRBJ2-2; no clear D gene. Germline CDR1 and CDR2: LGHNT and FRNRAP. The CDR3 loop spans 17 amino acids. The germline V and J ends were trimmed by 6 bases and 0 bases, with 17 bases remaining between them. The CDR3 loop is CASGLLVRLSNTGELFF. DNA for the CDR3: TGTGCTAGTGGACTCCTAGTCCGGCTGTCGAACACCGGGGAGCTGTTTTTT. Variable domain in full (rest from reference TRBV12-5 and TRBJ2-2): DARVTQTPRHKVTEMGQEVTMRCQPILGHNTVFWYRQTMMQGLELLAYFRNRAPLDDSGMPKDRFSAEMPDATLATLKIQPSEPRDSAVYFCASGLLVRLSNTGELFFGEGSRLTVL.

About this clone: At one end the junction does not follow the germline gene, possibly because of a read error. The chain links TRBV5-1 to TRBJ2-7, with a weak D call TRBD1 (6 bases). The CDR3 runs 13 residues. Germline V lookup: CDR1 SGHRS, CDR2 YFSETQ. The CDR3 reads CASSFDGAGTLDF. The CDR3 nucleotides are TGCGCCAGCAGCTTCGATGGAGCCGGGACACTGGACTTC.

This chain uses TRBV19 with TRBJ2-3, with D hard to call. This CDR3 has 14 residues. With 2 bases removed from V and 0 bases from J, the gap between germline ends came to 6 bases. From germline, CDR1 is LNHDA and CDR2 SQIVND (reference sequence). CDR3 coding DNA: TGTGCCAGTAGTATACTAGTCAGCACAGATACGCAGTATTTT. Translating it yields CASSILVSTDTQYF.

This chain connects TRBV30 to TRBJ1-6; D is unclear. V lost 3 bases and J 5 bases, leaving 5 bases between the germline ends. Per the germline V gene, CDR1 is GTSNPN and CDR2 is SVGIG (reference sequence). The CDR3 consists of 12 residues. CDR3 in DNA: TGTGCCTGGAGCAGGAATAATTCACCCCTCCACTTT. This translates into CAWSRNNSPLHF.

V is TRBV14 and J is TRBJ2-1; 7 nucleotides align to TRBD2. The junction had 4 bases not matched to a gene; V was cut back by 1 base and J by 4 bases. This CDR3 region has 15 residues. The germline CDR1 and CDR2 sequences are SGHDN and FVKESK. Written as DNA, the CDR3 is TGTGCCAGCAGCCAAGTTTTGGGGGGGTACAATGAGCAGTTCTTC. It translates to CASSQVLGGYNEQFF. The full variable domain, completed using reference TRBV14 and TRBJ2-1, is EAGVTQFPSHSVIEKGQTVTLRCDPISGHDNLYWYRRVMGKEIKFLLHFVKESKQDESGMPNNRFLAERTGGTYSTLKVQPAELEDSGVYFCASSQVLGGYNEQFFGPGTRLTVL.

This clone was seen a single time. The CDR3 sequence: CASSLAPGGGDTQYF. CDR3 DNA sequence: TGTGCCAGCAGCTTAGCCCCCGGGGGGGGAGATACGCAGTATTTT. This chain uses TRBV7-2 with TRBJ2-3; TRBD2 matches 8 bases. Looked up from germline, CDR1 is SGHTA and CDR2 is FQGNSA. V shed 0 bases, J shed 5 bases, and the junction held 4 bases outside the gene matches. CDR3 length equals 15 residues.

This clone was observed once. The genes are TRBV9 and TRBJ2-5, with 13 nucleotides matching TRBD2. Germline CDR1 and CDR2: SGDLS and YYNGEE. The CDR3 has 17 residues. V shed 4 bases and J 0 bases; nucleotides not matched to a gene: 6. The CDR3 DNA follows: TGTGCCAGCAGCCGGACTAGCGGGGGACCGTACCAAGAGACCCAGTACTTC. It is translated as CASSRTSGGPYQETQYF.

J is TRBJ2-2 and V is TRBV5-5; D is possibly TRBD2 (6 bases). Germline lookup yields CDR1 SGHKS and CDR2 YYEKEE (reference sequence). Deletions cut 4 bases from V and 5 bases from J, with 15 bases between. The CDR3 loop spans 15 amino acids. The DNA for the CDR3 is TGTGCCAGCAGCCTGGGACTTGTTGGGACCGGGGAGCTGTTTTTT. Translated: CASSLGLVGTGELFF.

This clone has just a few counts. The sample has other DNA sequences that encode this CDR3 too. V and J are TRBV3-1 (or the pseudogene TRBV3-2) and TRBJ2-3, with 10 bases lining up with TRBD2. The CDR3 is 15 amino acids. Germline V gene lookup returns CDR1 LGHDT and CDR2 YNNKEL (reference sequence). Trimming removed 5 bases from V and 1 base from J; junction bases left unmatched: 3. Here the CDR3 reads CASSSLAGGTDTQYF. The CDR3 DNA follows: TGTGCCAGCAGCTCCCTAGCGGGGGGCACAGATACGCAGTATTTT.

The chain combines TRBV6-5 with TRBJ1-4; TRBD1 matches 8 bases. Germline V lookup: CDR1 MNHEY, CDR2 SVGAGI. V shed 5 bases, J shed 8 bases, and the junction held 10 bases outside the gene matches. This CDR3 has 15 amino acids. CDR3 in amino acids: CASSTSGQGREKLFF. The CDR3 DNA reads TGTGCCAGCAGTACGTCCGGACAGGGACGCGAAAAACTGTTTTTT.

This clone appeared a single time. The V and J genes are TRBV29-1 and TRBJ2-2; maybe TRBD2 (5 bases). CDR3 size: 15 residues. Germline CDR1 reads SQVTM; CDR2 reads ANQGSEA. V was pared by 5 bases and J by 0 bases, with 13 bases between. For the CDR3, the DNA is TGCAGCGTTTTTACTAGTCCCGCGAACACCGGGGAGCTGTTTTTT. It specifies CSVFTSPANTGELFF.

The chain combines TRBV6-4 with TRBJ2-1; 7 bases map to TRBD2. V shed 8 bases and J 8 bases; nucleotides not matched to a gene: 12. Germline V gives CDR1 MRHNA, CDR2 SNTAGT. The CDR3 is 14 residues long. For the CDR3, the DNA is TGTGCCAGCTCCTTAAGTCCTAGCGGCTATGAGCAGTTCTTC. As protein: CASSLSPSGYEQFF.